This T cell receptor (beta chain) was identified in a study of T cell responses to AZD1222 COVID-19 vaccine. Study as a whole: Second doses that came at about 4 or about 12 weeks were put together. Findings and limits, study-wide: Close to half of spike-specific TCRs reportedly recognize unmutated variant regions. Along spike, vaccine-associated CD4 TCRs were found throughout, with dominance at 160-218 and 743-854. Once two AZD1222 doses were given, Spike-specific TCR breadth and depth went up.

Deletions cut 1 base from V and 1 base from J, with 10 bases between. Germline values: CDR1 SGHVS, CDR2 FNYEAQ. The CDR3 loop spans 15 amino acids. Points on this clone: Its antigen is still unknown.

This table comes from immunoSEQ multiplex PCR, and its TCRdb copy is limited to in-frame clones, with some not included. The table lists about 160,000 clones, 91% of them singletons. Here the sequenced sample was peripheral blood, taken on day 0 of AZD1222 vaccination. This receptor was obtained from an adult in good health. This rearrangement joins TRBV7-6 to TRBJ1-1; D call uncertain. The CDR3 loop reads CASSLVETKNTEAFF. In DNA, the CDR3 is TGTGCCAGCAGCTTAGTAGAGACAAAGAACACTGAAGCTTTCTTT.